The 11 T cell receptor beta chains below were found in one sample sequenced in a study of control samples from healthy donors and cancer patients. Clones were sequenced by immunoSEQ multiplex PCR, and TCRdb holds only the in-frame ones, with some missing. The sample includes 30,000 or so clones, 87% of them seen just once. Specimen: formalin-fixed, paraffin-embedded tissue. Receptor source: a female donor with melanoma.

The CDR3 spells CARGDRSSYEQYF. The CDR3 region has the DNA TGTGCCAGAGGAGACAGAAGCTCCTACGAGCAGTACTTC. The chain has TRBV19 and TRBJ2-7; D is possibly TRBD1 (5 bases). V was cut by 9 bases and J by 0 bases, with 12 bases left in between. The CDR3 runs to 13 residues. Germline lookup yields CDR1 LNHDA and CDR2 SQIVND (reference sequence). The full variable domain, its missing parts supplied by reference TRBV19 and TRBJ2-7, is DGGITQSPKYLFRKEGQNVTLSCEQNLNHDAMYWYRQDPGQGLRLIYYSQIVNDFQKGDIAEGYSVSREKKESFPLTVTSAQKNPTAFYLCARGDRSSYEQYFGPGTRLTVT.

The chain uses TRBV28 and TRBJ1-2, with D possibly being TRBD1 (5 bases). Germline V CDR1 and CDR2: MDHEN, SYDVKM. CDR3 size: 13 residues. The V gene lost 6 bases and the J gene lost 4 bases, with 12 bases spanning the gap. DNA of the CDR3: TGTGCCAGCAGCACGACAGCCAGCTATGGCTACACCTTC. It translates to CASSTTASYGYTF.

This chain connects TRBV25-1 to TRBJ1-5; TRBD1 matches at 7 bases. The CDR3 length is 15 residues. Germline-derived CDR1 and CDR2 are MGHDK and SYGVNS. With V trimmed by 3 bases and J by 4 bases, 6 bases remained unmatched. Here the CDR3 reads CASSDSGQVNQPQHF. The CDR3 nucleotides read TGTGCCAGCAGTGATTCCGGACAGGTTAATCAGCCCCAGCATTTT.

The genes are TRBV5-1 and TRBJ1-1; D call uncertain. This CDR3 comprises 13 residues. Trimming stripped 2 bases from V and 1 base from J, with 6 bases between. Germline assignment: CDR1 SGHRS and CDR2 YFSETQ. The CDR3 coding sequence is TGCGCCAGCAGCTTCGCCCCGAACACTGAAGCTTTCTTT. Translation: CASSFAPNTEAFF.

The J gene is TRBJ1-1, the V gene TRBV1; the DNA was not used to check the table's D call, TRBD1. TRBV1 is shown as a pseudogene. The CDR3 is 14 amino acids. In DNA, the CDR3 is TGCACCAGCAGCCGGGGACATTCGAACACTGAAGCTTTCTTT. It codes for CTSSRGHSNTEAFF.

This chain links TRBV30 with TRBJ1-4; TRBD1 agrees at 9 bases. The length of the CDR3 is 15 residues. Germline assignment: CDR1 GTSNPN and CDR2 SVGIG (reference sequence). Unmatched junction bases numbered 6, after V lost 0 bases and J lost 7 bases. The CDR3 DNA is TGTGCCTGGAGTGTAGCCGGGACAGGGTCTGAAAAACTGTTTTTT. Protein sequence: CAWSVAGTGSEKLFF. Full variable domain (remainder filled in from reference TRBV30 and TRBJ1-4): SQTIHQWPATLVQPVGSPLSLECTVEGTSNPNLYWYRQAAGRGLQLLFYSVGIGQISSEVPQNLSASRPQDRQFILSSKKLLLSDSGFYLCAWSVAGTGSEKLFFGSGTQLSVL.

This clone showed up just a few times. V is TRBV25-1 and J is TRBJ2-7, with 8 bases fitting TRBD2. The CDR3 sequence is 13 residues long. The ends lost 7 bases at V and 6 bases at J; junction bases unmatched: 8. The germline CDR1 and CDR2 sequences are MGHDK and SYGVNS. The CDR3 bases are TGTGCCAGCACCCTAGCGGGTCTTTCCGAGCAGTACTTC. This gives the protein CASTLAGLSEQYF.

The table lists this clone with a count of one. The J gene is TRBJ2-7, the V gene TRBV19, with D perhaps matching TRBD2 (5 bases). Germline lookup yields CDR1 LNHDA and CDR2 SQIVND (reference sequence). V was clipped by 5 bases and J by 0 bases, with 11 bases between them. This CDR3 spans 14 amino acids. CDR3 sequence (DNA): TGTGCCAGTAGTTCGTACCGGGGCTCCTACGAGCAGTACTTC. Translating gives CASSSYRGSYEQYF. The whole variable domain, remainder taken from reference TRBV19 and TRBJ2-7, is DGGITQSPKYLFRKEGQNVTLSCEQNLNHDAMYWYRQDPGQGLRLIYYSQIVNDFQKGDIAEGYSVSREKKESFPLTVTSAQKNPTAFYLCASSSYRGSYEQYFGPGTRLTVT.

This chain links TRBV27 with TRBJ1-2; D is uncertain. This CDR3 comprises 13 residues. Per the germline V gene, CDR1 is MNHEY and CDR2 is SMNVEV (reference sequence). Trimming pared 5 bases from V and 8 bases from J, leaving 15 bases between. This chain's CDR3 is CASSLGPVGGYTF. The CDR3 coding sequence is TGTGCCAGCAGTCTCGGGCCTGTGGGAGGCTACACCTTC.

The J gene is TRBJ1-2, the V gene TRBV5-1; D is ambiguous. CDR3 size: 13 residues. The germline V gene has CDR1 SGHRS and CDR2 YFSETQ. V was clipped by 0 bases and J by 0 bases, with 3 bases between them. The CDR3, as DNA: TGCGCCAGCAGCTTGGAATCTAACTATGGCTACACCTTC. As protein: CASSLESNYGYTF.

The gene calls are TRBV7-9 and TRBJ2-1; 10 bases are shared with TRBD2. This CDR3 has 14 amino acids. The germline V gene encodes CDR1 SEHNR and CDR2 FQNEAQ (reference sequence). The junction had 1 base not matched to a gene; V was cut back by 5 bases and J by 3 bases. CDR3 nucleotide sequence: TGTGCCAGCAGCCCTAGCGGGAGCTACAATGAGCAGTTCTTC. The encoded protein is CASSPSGSYNEQFF.